What follows describes a single T cell receptor beta chain. Its antigen is unknown. Trimming stripped 6 bases from V and 7 bases from J, with 16 bases between. Per germline, CDR1 DFQATT and CDR2 SNEGSKA (reference sequence). The CDR3 covers 13 residues. TCRdb re-analysed the multiplex PCR reads in MiXCR, keeping a single row per CDR3 protein. Of over 250,000 distinct CDR3 sequences in the sample, roughly 31% are singletons; the top ten hold 1.1%. The data belong to a study of breast tumors, draining lymph nodes, adjacent tissues. Breast cancer patients provided tissue from their axillary draining lymph nodes. Study-level results: That most tumor T cells come from lymph nodes remained unproven. Tumors had less TCR diversity than lymph nodes, more than nontumor tissue.

This rearrangement joins TRBV20-1 to TRBJ2-4; D is unclear. The sequence came from a female donor with breast cancer. Some clones in this sample may be carry-over from other donors' samples. Sequencing was carried out using axillary lymph node tissue. DNA of the CDR3: TGCAGTGCCCCTAAAGATGGTGGGAACATTCAGTACTTC. As protein: CSAPKDGGNIQYF.